What follows is one T cell receptor (beta chain) and its context. What it recognizes is unknown. The sample carries other DNA sequences with the same CDR3. CDR1 MGHRA and CDR2 YSYEKL come from the germline V gene. The CDR3 is 14 amino acids. Trimming pared 3 bases from V and 2 bases from J, leaving 8 bases between. This sample stems from a study of graft-versus-host responses after intestinal transplantation. Study at large: For about three years after anti-thymocyte globulin induction, all recipients took tacrolimus and steroids. Study results and caveats: Declining HvG levels early post-transplant were linked to peak circulating GvH clone levels. Investigators detected GvH clones in recipient marrow, with some emerging earlier in ileum or blood.

TCRdb's table, derived via immunoSEQ multiplex PCR, lists solely in-frame clones and lacks some. The table has 60,000 to 90,000 clones, 90% seen once. The V call is TRBV4-1, the J call TRBJ2-1; D is perhaps TRBD2 (6 bases). The source is a human donor who received an intestinal transplant. This specimen was unstimulated CD8+ T cells sorted from spleen or lymph node cells, taken before intestinal transplant. The chain's CDR3 is CASSQGGPYNEQFF. The DNA of the CDR3 is TGCGCCAGCAGCCAGGGAGGACCCTACAATGAGCAGTTCTTC.